Below, one T cell receptor beta chain is given with its context. Antigen specificity is unknown. Construction of TCR beta libraries was performed using quantitative 5'-RACE with molecular barcodes. MiXCR, run by TCRdb on the 5' RACE reads, gives a single entry per CDR3 protein. In the table there are about 400,000 distinct CDR3 sequences, about 22% of which are singletons. This specimen comes from a study of CD8 T cells in ankylosing spondylitis. The germline V gene encodes CDR1 MNHEY and CDR2 SMNVEV (reference sequence). V lost 5 bases to trimming and J lost 8 bases, with 19 bases between them. CDR3 length: 16 residues. The study's findings and limits: Several highly homologous variants made up a TCR beta motif, and this motif appeared characteristic of ankylosing spondylitis blood. The authors found the disease-linked clones to be CD8+ and relatively rare in peripheral blood. Enrichment of disease-linked clones was reportedly significant in matched ankylosing spondylitis synovial fluid. Prior work had noted some motif variants in reactive arthritis blood and synovial fluid.

The sequenced sample was blood, either unsorted or a sorted T cell fraction (not recorded which). This TCR came from a male donor with ankylosing spondylitis. This rearrangement joins TRBV27 to TRBJ1-6; D is ambiguous. The CDR3 coding sequence is TGTGCCAGCAGTCCCCCGCGTCCGGGGAGGCATTCACCCCTCCACTTT. Its protein product is CASSPPRPGRHSPLHF.